The clone carrying this T cell receptor (beta chain) was counted between two and nine times. This entry is derived from a study of blood T cells in healthy people across ages. Primers used in a second PCR of roughly 6 to 11 cycles were a sample-barcoded 5' primer and a J-beta primer mix. A single record per CDR3 protein comes from TCRdb applying MiXCR to the 5' RACE reads. Of roughly 1 million distinct CDR3 sequences in the sample, less than 25% are singletons; the top ten hold approximately 0.71%. V lost 4 bases and J 5 bases, leaving 15 bases between the germline ends. Germline assignment: CDR1 SGDLS and CDR2 YYNGEE. The CDR3 is 14 residues long. This same sample was also taken into another study, of T cells of mothers and their children.

The chain is built from TRBV9 and TRBJ2-5, with D maybe TRBD2 (6 bases). Material for sequencing was blood. The TCR was taken from a girl aged 2-10 years in good health. The CDR3 region is CASSLGGPGETQYF. In DNA, the CDR3 is TGTGCCAGCAGCCTCGGGGGTCCGGGGGAGACCCAGTACTTC.